This is a list of T cell receptor beta chains from one sample in a study of CD8+ T cells in alopecia areata. Using immunoSEQ multiplex PCR, the repertoire was profiled, and TCRdb retains in-frame clones only, with some absent. The sample holds some 210,000 clones, roughly 66% seen once. The sample was CD4+ T cells sorted from blood, taken around week 42, from a patient treated with tofacitinib. These receptor sequences come from a human donor with alopecia areata. Both conserved end residues are part of each CDR3. A D gene is named only where the DNA matches it firmly. Not every row has a clone size; where given, it reads once, few, many or a size class.

TRBV25-1	11	NA	NA	TRBJ1-1	CASSETGKAFF	TGTGCCAGCAGTGAAACAGGGAAAGCTTTCTTT
TRBV7-9	17	TRBD2	NA	TRBJ2-7	CASSQIGTNLKDHEQYF	TGTGCCAGCAGCCAAATCGGGACTAACCTAAAGGACCACGAGCAGTACTTC
TRBV27	13	NA	NA	TRBJ1-2	CASSVQGGYGYTF	TGTGCCAGCAGTGTACAGGGCGGCTATGGCTACACCTTC
TRBV29-1	13	NA	NA	TRBJ1-5	CSPRDRSNQPQHF	TGCAGCCCACGAGACAGGTCGAATCAGCCCCAGCATTTT
TRBV10-3	17	NA	NA	TRBJ2-5	CAISESRQSRGGETQYF	TGTGCCATCAGTGAGTCAAGGCAATCGAGGGGCGGGGAGACCCAGTACTTC
TRBV5-5	13	NA	few	TRBJ1-1	CASSMYLGTEAFF	TGTGCCAGCAGCATGTACCTGGGCACTGAAGCTTTCTTT
TRBV2	15	TRBD2	NA	TRBJ2-2	CASRTSVLNTGELFF	TGTGCCAGCAGGACTAGCGTATTGAACACCGGGGAGCTGTTTTTT
TRBV29-1	14	NA	NA	TRBJ1-2	CSVESGGFQGGYTF	TGCAGCGTTGAGTCCGGCGGGTTCCAGGGCGGCTACACCTTC
TRBV28	16	NA	NA	TRBJ1-4	CASSLGGSRFNEKLFF	TGTGCCAGCAGTTTAGGGGGGTCAAGGTTTAATGAAAAACTGTTTTTT
TRBV7-3	15	NA	NA	TRBJ2-4	CASSLTGRGENIQYF	TGTGCCAGCAGCTTAACGGGGCGGGGCGAAAACATTCAGTACTTC
TRBV19	14	NA	NA	TRBJ2-1	CASSIEGSYNEQFF	TGTGCCAGTAGTATAGAGGGGTCCTACAATGAGCAGTTCTTC
TRBV30	15	NA	NA	TRBJ1-5	CAWSPAPGGNQPQHF	TGTGCCTGGAGTCCTGCTCCCGGCGGCAATCAGCCCCAGCATTTT
TRBV5-1	14	NA	NA	TRBJ2-7	CASSFTTGSYEQYF	TGCGCCAGCAGCTTCACCACCGGCTCCTACGAGCAGTACTTC
TRBV2	15	NA	NA	TRBJ2-1	CASKSAGSSYNEQFF	TGTGCCAGCAAGTCAGCAGGGAGCTCCTACAATGAGCAGTTCTTC
TRBV21-1	15	NA	NA	TRBJ1-1	CASSNRDRGVGRAFF	TGTGCCAGCAGCAACCGGGACAGGGGAGTCGGACGAGCTTTCTTT
TRBV5-6	13	NA	NA	TRBJ1-1	CASSDQRNTEAFF	TGTGCCAGCTCCGACCAGCGTAACACTGAAGCTTTCTTT
TRBV29-1	13	NA	few	TRBJ1-2	CSVETLRGDGYTF	TGCAGCGTCGAAACTCTCCGGGGGGACGGCTACACCTTC
TRBV30	13	NA	NA	TRBJ1-1	CAWRLRGDTEAFF	TGTGCCTGGAGGTTGAGGGGGGACACTGAAGCTTTCTTT
TRBV10-3	15	NA	many	TRBJ2-7	CAISESTRLSYEQYF	TGTGCCATCAGTGAGTCTACCAGGCTGTCCTACGAGCAGTACTTC
TRBV19	15	TRBD1	NA	TRBJ1-5	CASSMGRGLGQPQHF	TGTGCCAGTAGTATGGGCAGGGGGCTGGGTCAGCCCCAGCATTTT
TRBV19	15	NA	NA	TRBJ1-2	CASSMVGHTNYGYTF	TGTGCCAGTAGTATGGTTGGACATACGAACTATGGCTACACCTTC
TRBV7-2	15	TRBD1	NA	TRBJ1-6	CASSFRQGYGSPLHF	TGTGCCAGCAGCTTCCGACAGGGTTATGGTTCACCCCTCCACTTT
TRBV4-3	17	NA	NA	TRBJ2-1	CASSQDSSAASYNEQFF	TGCGCCAGCAGCCAAGATAGTTCAGCGGCGTCCTACAATGAGCAGTTCTTC
TRBV7-8	17	TRBD2	once	TRBJ2-1	CATSGPGLAGGPGEQFF	TGTGCCACATCCGGACCGGGACTAGCGGGGGGGCCGGGGGAGCAGTTCTTC
TRBV28	11	NA	few	TRBJ2-1	CASSYDYAQFF	TGTGCCAGCAGTTATGACTATGCGCAGTTCTTC
TRBV4-2	12	NA	NA	TRBJ2-3	CASSQDWDTQYF	TGTGCCAGCAGCCAAGATTGGGATACGCAGTATTTT
TRBV25-1	13	NA	NA	TRBJ1-4	CASSATPNEKLFF	TGTGCCAGCAGTGCGACACCTAATGAAAAACTGTTTTTT
TRBV2	15	TRBD1	NA	TRBJ1-5	CASRRDRGYNQPQHF	TGTGCCAGCAGAAGAGACAGGGGATACAATCAGCCCCAGCATTTT
TRBV7-3	13	NA	few	TRBJ2-1	CASSPTLGNEQFF	TGTGCCAGCAGCCCGACCTTGGGCAATGAGCAGTTCTTC
TRBV19	13	TRBD1	NA	TRBJ1-1	CASSPDRDTEAFF	TGTGCCAGTAGCCCGGACAGGGACACTGAAGCTTTCTTT
TRBV27	17	TRBD1	NA	TRBJ2-6	CASSYYRGPSGANVLTF	TGTGCCAGCAGTTACTACAGGGGGCCTTCTGGGGCCAACGTCCTGACTTTC
TRBV5-4	14	NA	few	TRBJ2-1	CASSQNTRGNEQFF	TGTGCCAGCAGCCAAAACACCCGGGGCAATGAGCAGTTCTTC
TRBV30	15	NA	few	TRBJ2-2	CAWSVTDTNTGELFF	TGTGCCTGGAGTGTAACGGACACCAACACCGGGGAGCTGTTTTTT
TRBV28	15	NA	few	TRBJ2-5	CASSLGQTLGETQYF	TGTGCCAGCAGTCTCGGACAGACCCTAGGGGAGACCCAGTACTTC
TRBV7-2	13	NA	few	TRBJ1-5	CASSPDSNQPQHF	TGTGCCAGCAGCCCAGACAGCAATCAGCCCCAGCATTTT
TRBV20-1	11	NA	NA	TRBJ2-3	CSARGPDTQYF	TGCAGTGCTAGGGGGCCAGATACGCAGTATTTT
TRBV27	12	NA	NA	TRBJ1-1	CASTGSGTEAFF	TGTGCCAGCACAGGGTCGGGGACTGAAGCTTTCTTT
TRBV29-1	14	TRBD2	NA	TRBJ2-5	CSVGGTSGQETQYF	TGCAGCGTTGGGGGGACTAGCGGCCAAGAGACCCAGTACTTC
TRBV11-2	15	TRBD1	NA	TRBJ2-1	CASSLGQGGYNEQFF	TGTGCCAGCAGCCTCGGACAGGGCGGATACAATGAGCAGTTCTTC
TRBV4-3	15	NA	NA	TRBJ2-3	CASSQDGAGIDTQYF	TGCGCCAGCAGCCAAGATGGGGCAGGGATAGATACGCAGTATTTT
TRBV10-2	13	TRBD2	NA	TRBJ2-7	CASQRGGSYEQYF	TGCGCCAGCCAACGGGGGGGTTCCTACGAGCAGTACTTC
TRBV6-4	15	NA	NA	TRBJ2-2	CASSGSTGGTGELFF	TGTGCCAGCAGTGGATCAACAGGCGGCACCGGGGAGCTGTTTTTT
TRBV29-1	12	NA	few	TRBJ2-7	CSVTMGAYEQYF	TGCAGCGTGACAATGGGAGCCTACGAGCAGTACTTC
TRBV7-8	14	TRBD1	once	TRBJ1-1	CASMVGQANTEAFF	TGTGCCAGCATGGTGGGACAGGCGAACACTGAAGCTTTCTTT
TRBV23-1	16	TRBD1	NA	TRBJ2-1	CASSHMGQPSAREQFF	TGCGCCAGCAGTCACATGGGACAGCCATCTGCTCGGGAGCAGTTCTTC
TRBV7-9	15	NA	NA	TRBJ1-2	CASSLPGNANYGYTF	TGTGCCAGCAGCTTACCAGGGAACGCTAACTATGGCTACACCTTC
TRBV5-1	15	TRBD1	NA	TRBJ2-5	CASSLMTGNTETQYF	TGCGCCAGCAGCCTTATGACAGGGAATACGGAGACCCAGTACTTC
TRBV6-1	13	NA	few	TRBJ1-5	CASSAYSNQPQHF	TGTGCCAGCAGTGCATATAGCAATCAGCCCCAGCATTTT
TRBV7-2	15	NA	few	TRBJ1-4	CASSVQGRANEKLFF	TGTGCCAGCAGTGTACAGGGTCGGGCTAATGAAAAACTGTTTTTT
TRBV14	14	NA	NA	TRBJ1-1	CASSARDEGTEAFF	TGTGCCAGCAGTGCCCGGGACGAGGGCACTGAAGCTTTCTTT
TRBV5-1	15	TRBD1	once	TRBJ2-7	CASSPYRGRNYEQYF	TGCGCCAGCAGCCCTTACAGGGGGCGCAACTACGAGCAGTACTTC
TRBV18	13	NA	NA	TRBJ1-2	CASSPGEAYGYTF	TGTGCCAGCTCACCGGGGGAAGCCTATGGCTACACCTTC